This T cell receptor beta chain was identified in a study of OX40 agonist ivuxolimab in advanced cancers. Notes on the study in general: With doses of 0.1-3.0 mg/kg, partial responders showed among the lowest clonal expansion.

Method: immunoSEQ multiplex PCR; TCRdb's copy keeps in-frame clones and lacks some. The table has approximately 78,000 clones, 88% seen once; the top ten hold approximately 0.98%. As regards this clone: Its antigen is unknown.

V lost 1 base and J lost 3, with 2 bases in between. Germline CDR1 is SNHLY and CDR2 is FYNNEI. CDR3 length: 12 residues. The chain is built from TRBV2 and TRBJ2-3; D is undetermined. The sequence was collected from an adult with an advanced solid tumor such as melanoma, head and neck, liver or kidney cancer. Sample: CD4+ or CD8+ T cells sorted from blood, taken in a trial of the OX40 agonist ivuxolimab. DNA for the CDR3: TGTGCCAGCAGTGAAGTGACAGATACGCAGTATTTT. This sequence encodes CASSEVTDTQYF.